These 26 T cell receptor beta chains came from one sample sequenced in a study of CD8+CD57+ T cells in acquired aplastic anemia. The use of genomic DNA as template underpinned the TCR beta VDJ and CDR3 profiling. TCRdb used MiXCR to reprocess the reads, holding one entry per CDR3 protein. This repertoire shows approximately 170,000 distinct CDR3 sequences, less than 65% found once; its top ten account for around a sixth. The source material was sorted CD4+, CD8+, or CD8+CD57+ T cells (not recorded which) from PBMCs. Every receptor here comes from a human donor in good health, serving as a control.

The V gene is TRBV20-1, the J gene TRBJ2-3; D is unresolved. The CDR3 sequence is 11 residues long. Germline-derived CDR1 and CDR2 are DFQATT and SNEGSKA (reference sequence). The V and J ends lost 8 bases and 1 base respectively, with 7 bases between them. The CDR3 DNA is TGCAGTTCGAAACGCACAGATACGCAGTATTTT. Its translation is CSSKRTDTQYF.

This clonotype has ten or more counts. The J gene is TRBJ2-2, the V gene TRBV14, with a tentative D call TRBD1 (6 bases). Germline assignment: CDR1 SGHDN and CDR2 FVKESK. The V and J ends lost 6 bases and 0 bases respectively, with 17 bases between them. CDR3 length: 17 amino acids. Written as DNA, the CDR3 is TGTGCCAGCAGACTGGGGACAACTCGCGCGAACACCGGGGAGCTGTTTTTT. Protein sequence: CASRLGTTRANTGELFF.

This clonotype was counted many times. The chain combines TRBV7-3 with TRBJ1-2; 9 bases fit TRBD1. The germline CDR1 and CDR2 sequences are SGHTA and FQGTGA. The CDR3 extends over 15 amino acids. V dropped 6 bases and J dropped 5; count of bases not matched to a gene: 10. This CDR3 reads CASSPTGGYRYGYTF. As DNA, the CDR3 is TGTGCCAGCAGTCCTACAGGGGGCTATCGGTATGGCTACACCTTC.

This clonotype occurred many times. CDR3 sequence reads: CSASRQGGTEAFF. CDR3 nucleotides: TGCAGTGCTAGCCGACAGGGGGGCACTGAAGCTTTCTTT. The chain links TRBV20-1 to TRBJ1-1; 9 bases line up with TRBD1. V shed 3 bases, J shed 4 bases, and the junction held 3 bases outside the gene matches. The length of the CDR3 is 13 residues. The germline V gene has CDR1 DFQATT and CDR2 SNEGSKA (reference sequence).

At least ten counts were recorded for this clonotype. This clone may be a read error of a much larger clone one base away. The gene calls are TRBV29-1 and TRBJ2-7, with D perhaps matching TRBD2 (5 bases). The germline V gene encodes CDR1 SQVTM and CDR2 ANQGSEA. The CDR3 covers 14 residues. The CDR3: CGVGSRMSSYEQYF. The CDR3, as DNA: TGCGGCGTTGGGAGCCGGATGAGCTCCTACGAGCAGTACTTC.

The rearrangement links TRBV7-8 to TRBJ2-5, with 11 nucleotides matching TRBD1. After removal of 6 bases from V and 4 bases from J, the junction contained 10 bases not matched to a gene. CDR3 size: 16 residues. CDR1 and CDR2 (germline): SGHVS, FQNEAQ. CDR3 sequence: CASSQPGTGGGETQYF. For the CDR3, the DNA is TGTGCCAGCAGTCAACCCGGGACAGGGGGAGGAGAGACCCAGTACTTC.

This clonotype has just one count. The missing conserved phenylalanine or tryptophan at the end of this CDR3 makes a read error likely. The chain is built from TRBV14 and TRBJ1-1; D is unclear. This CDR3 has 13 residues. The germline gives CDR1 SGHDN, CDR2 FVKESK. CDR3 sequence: CASSPQWNTEAFS. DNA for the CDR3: TGTGCCAGCAGCCCTCAGTGGAACACTGAGGCTTTCTCT.

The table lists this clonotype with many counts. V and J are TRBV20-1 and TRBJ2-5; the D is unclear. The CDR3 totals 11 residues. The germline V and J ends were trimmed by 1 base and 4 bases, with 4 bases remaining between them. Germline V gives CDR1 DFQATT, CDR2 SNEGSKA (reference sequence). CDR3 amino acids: CSARAGETQYF. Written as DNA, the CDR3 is TGCAGTGCTAGAGCTGGAGAGACCCAGTACTTC.

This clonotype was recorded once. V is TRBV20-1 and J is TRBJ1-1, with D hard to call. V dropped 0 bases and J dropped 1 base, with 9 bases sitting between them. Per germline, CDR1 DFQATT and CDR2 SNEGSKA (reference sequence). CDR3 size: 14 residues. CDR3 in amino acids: CSARDEGSNTEAFF. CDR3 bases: TGCAGTGCTAGAGATGAGGGATCGAACACTGAAGCTTTCTTT.

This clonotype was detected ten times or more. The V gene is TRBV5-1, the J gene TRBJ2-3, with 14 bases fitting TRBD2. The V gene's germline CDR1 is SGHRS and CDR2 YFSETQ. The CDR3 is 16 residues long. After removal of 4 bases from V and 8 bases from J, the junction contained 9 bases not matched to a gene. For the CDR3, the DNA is TGCGCCAGCAGCCCTCGACTAGCGGGGGGGCAACGTACGCAGTATTTT. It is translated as CASSPRLAGGQRTQYF.

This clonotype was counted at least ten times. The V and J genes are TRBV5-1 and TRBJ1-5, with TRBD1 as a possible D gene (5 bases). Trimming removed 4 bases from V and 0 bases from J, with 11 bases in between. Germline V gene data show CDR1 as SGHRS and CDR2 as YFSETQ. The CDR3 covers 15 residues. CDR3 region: CASSPGTSSNQPQHF. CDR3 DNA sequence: TGCGCCAGCAGCCCAGGGACGAGTAGCAATCAGCCCCAGCATTTT.

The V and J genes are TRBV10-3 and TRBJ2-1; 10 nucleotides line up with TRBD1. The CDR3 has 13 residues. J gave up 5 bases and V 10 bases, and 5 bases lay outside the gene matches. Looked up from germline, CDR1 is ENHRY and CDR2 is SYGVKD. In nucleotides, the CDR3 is TGTGCCACGACAGGGGGCATAAACAATGAGCAGTTCTTC. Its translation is CATTGGINNEQFF.

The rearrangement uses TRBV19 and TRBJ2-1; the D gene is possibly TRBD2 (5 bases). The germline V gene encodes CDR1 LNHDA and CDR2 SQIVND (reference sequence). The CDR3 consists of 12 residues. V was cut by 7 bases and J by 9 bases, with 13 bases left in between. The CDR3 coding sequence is TGTGCCAGTATGGCCGGAGGCGGTGAGCAGTTCTTC. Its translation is CASMAGGGEQFF.

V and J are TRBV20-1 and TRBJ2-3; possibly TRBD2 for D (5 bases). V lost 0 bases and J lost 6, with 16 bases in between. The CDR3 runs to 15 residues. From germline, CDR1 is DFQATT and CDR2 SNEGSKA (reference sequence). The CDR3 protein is CSARDLREPHDTQYF. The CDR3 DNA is TGCAGTGCTAGAGATTTGAGGGAGCCTCACGATACGCAGTATTTT.

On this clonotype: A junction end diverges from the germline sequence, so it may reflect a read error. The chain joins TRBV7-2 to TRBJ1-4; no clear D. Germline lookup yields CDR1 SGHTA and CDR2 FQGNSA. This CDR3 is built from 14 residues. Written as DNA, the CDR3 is TGTGTCAGCGGCAACTCCCGCAACTTTGAAAAACTGTTTTTT. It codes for CVSGNSRNFEKLFF. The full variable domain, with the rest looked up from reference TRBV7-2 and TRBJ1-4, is GAGVSQSPSNKVTEKGKDVELRCDPISGHTALYWYRQSLGQGLEFLIYFQGNSAPDKSGLPSDRFSAERTGGSVSTLTIQRTQQEDSAVYLCVSGNSRNFEKLFFGSGTQLSVL.

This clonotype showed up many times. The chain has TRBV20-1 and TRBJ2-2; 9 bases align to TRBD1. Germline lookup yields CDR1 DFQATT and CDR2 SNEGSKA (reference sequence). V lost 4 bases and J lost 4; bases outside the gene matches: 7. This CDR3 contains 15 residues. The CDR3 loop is CSAKDGTGPTGELFF. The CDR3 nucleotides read TGCAGTGCTAAAGACGGGACAGGGCCCACCGGGGAGCTGTTTTTT.

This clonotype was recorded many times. CDR3 nucleotide sequence: TGCAGCGTTGTAGGTGGTGTGGTCACTGAAGCTTTCTTT. Translation gives CSVVGGVVTEAFF. The chain combines TRBV29-1 with TRBJ1-1; D remains ambiguous. Germline CDR1 reads SQVTM; CDR2 reads ANQGSEA. This CDR3 spans 13 amino acids. V was cut by 4 bases and J by 4 bases, with 13 bases left in between.

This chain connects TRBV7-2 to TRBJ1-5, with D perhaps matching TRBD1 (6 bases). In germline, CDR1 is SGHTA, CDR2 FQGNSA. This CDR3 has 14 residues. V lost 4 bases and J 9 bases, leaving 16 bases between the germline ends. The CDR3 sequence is CASSYGDNFGPQHF. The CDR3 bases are TGTGCCAGCAGCTACGGGGACAACTTTGGGCCCCAGCATTTT.

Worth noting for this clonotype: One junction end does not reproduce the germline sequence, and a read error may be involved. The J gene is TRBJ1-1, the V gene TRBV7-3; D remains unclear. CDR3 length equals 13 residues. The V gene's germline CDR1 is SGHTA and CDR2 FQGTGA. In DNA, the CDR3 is TGTGCCAGCAGCTTAGGCCAGAACACTGAAGCTTCCTTT. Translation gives CASSLGQNTEASF.

The CDR3 DNA sequence: TGTGCCAGCAGTTTAACAGGGGGCGGAAAACTGTTTTTT. Protein product: CASSLTGGGKLFF. The chain is built from TRBV2 and TRBJ1-4; 9 bases align to TRBD1. The J segment lost 10 bases and the V segment lost 5 bases, leaving 5 bases of the junction unmatched. Germline V gene data show CDR1 as SNHLY and CDR2 as FYNNEI. The CDR3 is made up of 13 amino acids.

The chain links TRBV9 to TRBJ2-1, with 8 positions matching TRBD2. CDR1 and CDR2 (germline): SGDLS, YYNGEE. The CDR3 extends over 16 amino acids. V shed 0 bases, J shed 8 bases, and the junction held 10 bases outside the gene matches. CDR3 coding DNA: TGTGCCAGCAGCGTAGGGGGCGGGGGGTGGTTTGATGAGCAGTTCTTC. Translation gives CASSVGGGGWFDEQFF.

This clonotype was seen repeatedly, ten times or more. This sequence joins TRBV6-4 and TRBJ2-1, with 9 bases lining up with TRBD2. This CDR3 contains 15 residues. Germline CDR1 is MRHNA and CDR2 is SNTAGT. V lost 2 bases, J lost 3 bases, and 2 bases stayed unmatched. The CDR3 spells CASSDRAGGYNEQFF. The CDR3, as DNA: TGTGCCAGCAGTGACCGAGCGGGGGGCTACAATGAGCAGTTCTTC.

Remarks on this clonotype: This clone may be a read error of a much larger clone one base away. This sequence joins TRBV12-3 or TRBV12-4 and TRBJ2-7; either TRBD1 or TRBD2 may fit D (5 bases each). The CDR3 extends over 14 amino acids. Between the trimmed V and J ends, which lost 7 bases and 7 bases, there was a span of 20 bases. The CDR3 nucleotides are TGTGCCAGCACCACCCCGGGACGGTACAATGAGCAGTACTTC. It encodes CASTTPGRYNEQYF.

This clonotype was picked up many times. The CDR3 sequence: CASSLTGGGHYGYTF. CDR3 nucleotide sequence: TGTGCCAGCAGCCTAACAGGGGGCGGACACTATGGCTACACCTTC. V is TRBV7-2 and J is TRBJ1-2; 9 bases line up with TRBD1. CDR3 length: 15 residues. CDR1 and CDR2 (germline): SGHTA, FQGNSA. V lost 5 bases to trimming and J lost 3 bases; unmatched junction nucleotides: 7. Looking up the rest from reference TRBV7-2 and TRBJ1-2 gives the full variable domain: GAGVSQSPSNKVTEKGKDVELRCDPISGHTALYWYRQSLGQGLEFLIYFQGNSAPDKSGLPSDRFSAERTGGSVSTLTIQRTQQEDSAVYLCASSLTGGGHYGYTFGSGTRLTVV.

The CDR3 loop reads CASREGGSGHLNYGYTF. The DNA for the CDR3 is TGTGCCAGCAGAGAAGGGGGTTCAGGGCACCTCAACTATGGCTACACCTTC. This chain links TRBV6-2 or TRBV6-3 with TRBJ1-2; TRBD1 might be the D (6 bases). CDR1 and CDR2 (germline): MNHEY, SVGEGT. The V end lost 6 bases, the J end lost 2 bases, and 22 bases lay between the germline ends. This CDR3 region has 17 residues.

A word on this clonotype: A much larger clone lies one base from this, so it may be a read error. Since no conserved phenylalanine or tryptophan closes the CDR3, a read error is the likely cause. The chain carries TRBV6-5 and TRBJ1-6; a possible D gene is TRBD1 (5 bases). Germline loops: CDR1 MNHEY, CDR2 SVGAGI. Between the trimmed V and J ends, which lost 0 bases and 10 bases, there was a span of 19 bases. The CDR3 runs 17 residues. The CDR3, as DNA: TGTGCCAGCAGTTACTCGATAGCGGGGGGGGATTACTCACCCCTCCACTTG. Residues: CASSYSIAGGDYSPLHL.